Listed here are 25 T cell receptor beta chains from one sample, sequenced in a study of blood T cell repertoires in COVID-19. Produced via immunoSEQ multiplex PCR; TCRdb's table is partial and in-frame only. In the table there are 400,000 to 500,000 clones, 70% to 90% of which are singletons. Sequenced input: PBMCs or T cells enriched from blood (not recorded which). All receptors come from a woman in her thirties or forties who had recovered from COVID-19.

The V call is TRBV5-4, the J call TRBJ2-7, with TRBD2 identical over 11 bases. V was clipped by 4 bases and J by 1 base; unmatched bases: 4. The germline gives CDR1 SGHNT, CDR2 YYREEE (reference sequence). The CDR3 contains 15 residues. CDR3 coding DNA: TGTGCCAGCAGCACCCGGACTAGCGGGTCCTACGAGCAGTACTTC. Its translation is CASSTRTSGSYEQYF.

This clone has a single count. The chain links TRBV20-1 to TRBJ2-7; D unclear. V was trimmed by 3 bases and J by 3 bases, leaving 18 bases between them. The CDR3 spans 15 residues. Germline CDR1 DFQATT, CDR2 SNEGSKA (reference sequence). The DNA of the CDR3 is TGCAGTGCTAGTCGTCTAACTAACGGTCTCTACGAGCAGTACTTC. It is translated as CSASRLTNGLYEQYF.

As DNA, the CDR3 is TGTGCCAGCAGCCCTAACCGTCGATTAATCGGTGGCTACACCTTC. Amino acid sequence: CASSPNRRLIGGYTF. The genes are TRBV7-2 and TRBJ1-2, with unresolved D. Germline V gene lookup returns CDR1 SGHTA and CDR2 FQGNSA. The CDR3 extends over 15 amino acids. With 5 bases removed from V and 7 bases from J, the gap between germline ends came to 20 bases.

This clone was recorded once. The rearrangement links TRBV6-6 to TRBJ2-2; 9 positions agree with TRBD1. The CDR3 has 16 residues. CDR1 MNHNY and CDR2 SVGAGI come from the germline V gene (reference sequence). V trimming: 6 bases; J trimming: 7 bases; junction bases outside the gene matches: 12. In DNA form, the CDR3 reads TGTGCCAGCAGCCCTGGGGACAGGGTTAAGATCGGGGAGCTGTTTTTT. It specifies CASSPGDRVKIGELFF.

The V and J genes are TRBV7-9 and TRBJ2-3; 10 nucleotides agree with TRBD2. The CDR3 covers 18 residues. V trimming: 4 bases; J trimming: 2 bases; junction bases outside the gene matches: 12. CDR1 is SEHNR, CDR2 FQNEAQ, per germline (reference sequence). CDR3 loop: CASSSPFLAGAPTDTQYF. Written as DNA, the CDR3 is TGTGCCAGCAGCTCCCCTTTTCTAGCGGGGGCACCCACAGATACGCAGTATTTT. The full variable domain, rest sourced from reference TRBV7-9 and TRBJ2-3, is DTGVSQNPRHKITKRGQNVTFRCDPISEHNRLYWYRQTLGQGPEFLTYFQNEAQLEKSRLLSDRFSAERPKGSFSTLEIQRTEQGDSAMYLCASSSPFLAGAPTDTQYFGPGTRLTVL.

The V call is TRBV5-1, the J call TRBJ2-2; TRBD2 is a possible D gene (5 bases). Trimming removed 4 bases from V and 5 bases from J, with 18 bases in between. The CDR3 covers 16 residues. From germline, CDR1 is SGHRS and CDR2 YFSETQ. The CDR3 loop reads CASSTITSGGTGELFF. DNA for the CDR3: TGCGCCAGCAGCACTATTACTAGTGGAGGTACCGGGGAGCTGTTTTTT.

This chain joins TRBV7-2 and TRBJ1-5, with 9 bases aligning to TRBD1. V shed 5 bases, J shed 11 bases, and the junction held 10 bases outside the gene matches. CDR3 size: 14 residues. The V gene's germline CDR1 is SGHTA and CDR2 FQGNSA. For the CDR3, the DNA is TGTGCCAGCAGCACCGGGACAGGGAGAGTAGCCCAGCATTTT. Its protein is CASSTGTGRVAQHF.

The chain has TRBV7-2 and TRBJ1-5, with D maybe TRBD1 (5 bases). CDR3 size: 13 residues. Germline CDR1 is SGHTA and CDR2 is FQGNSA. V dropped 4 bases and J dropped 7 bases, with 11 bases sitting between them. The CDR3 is CASSSQGYQPQHF. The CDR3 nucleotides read TGTGCCAGCAGCTCCCAGGGTTACCAGCCCCAGCATTTT. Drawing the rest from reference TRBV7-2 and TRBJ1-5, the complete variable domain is GAGVSQSPSNKVTEKGKDVELRCDPISGHTALYWYRQSLGQGLEFLIYFQGNSAPDKSGLPSDRFSAERTGGSVSTLTIQRTQQEDSAVYLCASSSQGYQPQHFGDGTRLSIL.

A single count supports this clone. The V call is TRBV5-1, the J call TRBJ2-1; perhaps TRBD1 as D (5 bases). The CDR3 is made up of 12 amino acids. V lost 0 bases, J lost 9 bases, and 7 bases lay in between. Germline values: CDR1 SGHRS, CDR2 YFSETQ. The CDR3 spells CASSLVQGEQFF. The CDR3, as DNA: TGCGCCAGCAGCTTGGTTCAGGGTGAGCAGTTCTTC.

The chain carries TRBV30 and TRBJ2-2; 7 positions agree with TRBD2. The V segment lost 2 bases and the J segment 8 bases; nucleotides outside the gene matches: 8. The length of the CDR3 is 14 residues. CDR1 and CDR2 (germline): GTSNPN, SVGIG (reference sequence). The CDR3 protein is CAWSSWEGLGELFF. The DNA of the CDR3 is TGTGCCTGGAGTTCGTGGGAGGGCCTAGGGGAGCTGTTTTTT. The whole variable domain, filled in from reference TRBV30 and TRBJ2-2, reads SQTIHQWPATLVQPVGSPLSLECTVEGTSNPNLYWYRQAAGRGLQLLFYSVGIGQISSEVPQNLSASRPQDRQFILSSKKLLLSDSGFYLCAWSSWEGLGELFFGEGSRLTVL.

The CDR3 nucleotides are TGTGCCAGCAGCGCGACCTCTAGGGGGATTGGAAACACCATATATTTT. The encoded protein is CASSATSRGIGNTIYF. The chain is built from TRBV9 and TRBJ1-3; TRBD1 is a possible D gene (6 bases). The CDR3 runs to 16 residues. V lost 3 bases and J 3 bases, leaving 16 bases between the germline ends. Per germline, CDR1 SGDLS and CDR2 YYNGEE.

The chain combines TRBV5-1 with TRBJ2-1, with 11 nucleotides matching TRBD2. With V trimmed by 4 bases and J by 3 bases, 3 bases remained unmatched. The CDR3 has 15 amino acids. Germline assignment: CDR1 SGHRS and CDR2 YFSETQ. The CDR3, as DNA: TGCGCCAGCAGCATAACTAGCGGGAGCTACAATGAGCAGTTCTTC. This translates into CASSITSGSYNEQFF.

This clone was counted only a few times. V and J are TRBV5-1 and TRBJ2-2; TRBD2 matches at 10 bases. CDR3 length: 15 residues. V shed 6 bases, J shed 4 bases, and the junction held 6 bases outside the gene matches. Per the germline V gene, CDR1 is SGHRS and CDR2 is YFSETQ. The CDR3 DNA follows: TGCGCCAGCACAACCGGACTAGCGGCCACCGGGGAGCTGTTTTTT. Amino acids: CASTTGLAATGELFF.

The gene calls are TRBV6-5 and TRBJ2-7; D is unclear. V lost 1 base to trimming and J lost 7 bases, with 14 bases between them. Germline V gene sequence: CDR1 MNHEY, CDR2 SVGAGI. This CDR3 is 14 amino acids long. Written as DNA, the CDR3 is TGTGCCAGCAGTTACTATTACCCCGCGAAAGAGCAGTACTTC. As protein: CASSYYYPAKEQYF.

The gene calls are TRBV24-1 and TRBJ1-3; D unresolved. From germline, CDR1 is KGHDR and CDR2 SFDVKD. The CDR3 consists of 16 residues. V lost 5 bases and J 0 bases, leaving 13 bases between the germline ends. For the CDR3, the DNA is TGTGCCACCAGTGGGAACGGAGTTTCCTCTGGAAACACCATATATTTT. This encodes CATSGNGVSSGNTIYF.

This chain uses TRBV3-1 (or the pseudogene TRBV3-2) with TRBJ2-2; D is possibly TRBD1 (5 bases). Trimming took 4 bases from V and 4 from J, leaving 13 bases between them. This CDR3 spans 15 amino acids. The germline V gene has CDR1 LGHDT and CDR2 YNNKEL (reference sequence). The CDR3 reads CASSPQGKGTGELFF. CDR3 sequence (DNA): TGTGCCAGCAGCCCTCAGGGTAAGGGCACCGGGGAGCTGTTTTTT.

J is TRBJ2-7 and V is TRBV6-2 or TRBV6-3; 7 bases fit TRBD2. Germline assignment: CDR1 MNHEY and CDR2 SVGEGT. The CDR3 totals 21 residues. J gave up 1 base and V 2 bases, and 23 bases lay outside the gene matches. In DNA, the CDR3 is TGTGCCAGCAGTTACGGACCATACCCGGGGGGTAGTGGGCCCACATCCTACGAGCAGTACTTC. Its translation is CASSYGPYPGGSGPTSYEQYF.

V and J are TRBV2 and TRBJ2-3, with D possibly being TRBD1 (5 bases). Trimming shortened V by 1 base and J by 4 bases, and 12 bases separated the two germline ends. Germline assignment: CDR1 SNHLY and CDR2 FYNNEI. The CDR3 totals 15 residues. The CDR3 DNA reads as TGTGCCAGCAGTGAAGGCTTCAGGGAAGCAGATACGCAGTATTTT. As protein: CASSEGFREADTQYF.

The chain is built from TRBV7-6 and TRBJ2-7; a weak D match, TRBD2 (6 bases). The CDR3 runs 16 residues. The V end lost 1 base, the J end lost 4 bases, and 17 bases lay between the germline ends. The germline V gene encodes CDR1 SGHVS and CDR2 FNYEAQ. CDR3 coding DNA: TGTGCCAGCAGCTTAGTTCACGGGGGAATCGATTACGAGCAGTACTTC. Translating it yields CASSLVHGGIDYEQYF.

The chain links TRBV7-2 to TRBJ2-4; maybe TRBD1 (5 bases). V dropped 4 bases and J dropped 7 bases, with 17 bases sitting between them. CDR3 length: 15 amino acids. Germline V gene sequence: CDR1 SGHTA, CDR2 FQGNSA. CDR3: CASSSYRPTDNIQYF. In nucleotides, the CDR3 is TGTGCCAGCAGCTCATATAGGCCGACAGATAACATTCAGTACTTC. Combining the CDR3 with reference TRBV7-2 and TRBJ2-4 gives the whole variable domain GAGVSQSPSNKVTEKGKDVELRCDPISGHTALYWYRQSLGQGLEFLIYFQGNSAPDKSGLPSDRFSAERTGGSVSTLTIQRTQQEDSAVYLCASSSYRPTDNIQYFGAGTRLSVL.

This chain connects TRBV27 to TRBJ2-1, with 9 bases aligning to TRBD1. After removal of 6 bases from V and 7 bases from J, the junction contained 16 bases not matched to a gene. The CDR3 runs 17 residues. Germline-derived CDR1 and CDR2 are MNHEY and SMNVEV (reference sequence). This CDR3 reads CASSSAGGTGKVNEQFF. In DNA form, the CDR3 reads TGTGCCAGCAGCTCAGCCGGCGGGACAGGGAAGGTGAATGAGCAGTTCTTC.

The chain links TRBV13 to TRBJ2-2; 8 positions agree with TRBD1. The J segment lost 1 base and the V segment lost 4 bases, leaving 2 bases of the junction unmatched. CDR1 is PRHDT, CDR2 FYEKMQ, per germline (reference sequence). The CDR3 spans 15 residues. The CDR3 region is CASSSGTGNTGELFF. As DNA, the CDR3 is TGTGCCAGCAGCTCGGGGACAGGGAACACCGGGGAGCTGTTTTTT.

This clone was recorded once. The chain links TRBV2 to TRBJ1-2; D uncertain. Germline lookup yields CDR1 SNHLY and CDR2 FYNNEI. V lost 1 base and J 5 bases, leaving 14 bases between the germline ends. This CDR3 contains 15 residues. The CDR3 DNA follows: TGTGCCAGCAGTGAAGACCAACTGGTAATTTATGGCTACACCTTC. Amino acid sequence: CASSEDQLVIYGYTF.

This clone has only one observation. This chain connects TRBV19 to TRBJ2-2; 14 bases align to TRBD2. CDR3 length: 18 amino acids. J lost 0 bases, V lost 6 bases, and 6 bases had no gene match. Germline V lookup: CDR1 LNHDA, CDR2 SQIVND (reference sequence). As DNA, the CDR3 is TGTGCCAGTAGGGGACTAGCGGGAGTCTCCGCGAACACCGGGGAGCTGTTTTTT. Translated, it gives CASRGLAGVSANTGELFF.

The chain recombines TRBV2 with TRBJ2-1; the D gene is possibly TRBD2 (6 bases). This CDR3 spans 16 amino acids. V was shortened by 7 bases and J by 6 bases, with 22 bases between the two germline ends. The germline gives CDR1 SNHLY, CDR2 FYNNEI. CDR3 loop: CASKPGLGFFINEQFF. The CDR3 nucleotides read TGTGCCAGCAAGCCGGGACTGGGGTTTTTCATCAATGAGCAGTTCTTC.